This passage covers 21 T cell receptor beta chains from one sample sequenced in a study of T cell repertoires in cytomegalovirus infection. TCRdb used MiXCR to reprocess the reads, holding one entry per CDR3 protein. Seen here are 300,000 to 400,000 distinct CDR3 sequences, around 18% observed once, and the top ten hold 7.5% to 9.5%. The sequencing input was PBMCs. The receptors come from a human donor in good health (CMV status not recorded). Some clones in this sample may be carry-over from other donors' samples.

This clonotype has only a few counts. J is TRBJ1-2 and V is TRBV19; D not resolved. Germline V CDR1 and CDR2: LNHDA, SQIVND (reference sequence). V lost 5 bases and J 5 bases, leaving 12 bases between the germline ends. The CDR3 consists of 13 residues. The CDR3 spells CASSVDAAYGYTF. In DNA form, the CDR3 reads TGTGCCAGTAGTGTGGACGCTGCATATGGCTACACCTTC.

This rearrangement joins TRBV12-3 or TRBV12-4 to TRBJ2-7; TRBD1 or TRBD2 may be the D gene (5 bases each). Trimming took 5 bases from V and 1 from J, leaving 15 bases between them. The CDR3 is 15 amino acids. The CDR3 DNA reads as TGTGCCAGCAGTCGCCCCCGGGACGGGTCCTACGAGCAGTACTTC. Amino acid sequence: CASSRPRDGSYEQYF.

J is TRBJ2-1 and V is TRBV7-9; D might be TRBD2 (6 bases). Germline V lookup: CDR1 SEHNR, CDR2 FQNEAQ (reference sequence). This CDR3 contains 13 residues. Between the trimmed V and J ends, which lost 8 bases and 4 bases, there was a span of 12 bases. CDR3 nucleotides: TGTGCCAGCCTGGGGCTAGCGTACAATGAGCAGTTCTTC. It encodes CASLGLAYNEQFF.

A few counts support this clonotype. CDR3 nucleotide sequence: TGTGCCAGCTCACCACCGGGGCGGGGCAGCGGCACTGAAGCTTTCTTT. It codes for CASSPPGRGSGTEAFF. The V gene is TRBV18, the J gene TRBJ1-1; a possible D gene is TRBD1 (5 bases). This CDR3 comprises 16 residues. Germline loops: CDR1 KGHSH, CDR2 LQKENI. Trimming shortened V by 0 bases and J by 4 bases, and 15 bases separated the two germline ends.

V usage is TRBV2 and J usage is TRBJ2-7; possibly TRBD1 or TRBD2 for D (6 bases each). The CDR3 length is 14 residues. The V end lost 5 bases, the J end lost 4 bases, and 15 bases lay between the germline ends. Germline V lookup: CDR1 SNHLY, CDR2 FYNNEI. The CDR3 bases are TGTGCCAGCAGTCACAGGGAGGCGTTGTACGAGCAGTACTTC. It encodes CASSHREALYEQYF. The entire variable domain, with the rest obtained from reference TRBV2 and TRBJ2-7, is as follows: EPEVTQTPSHQVTQMGQEVILRCVPISNHLYFYWYRQILGQKVEFLVSFYNNEISEKSEIFDDQFSVERPDGSNFTLKIRSTKLEDSAMYFCASSHREALYEQYFGPGTRLTVT.

This clonotype was counted only a few times. The chain employs TRBV29-1 and TRBJ1-5; unclear D gene. Germline CDR1 is SQVTM and CDR2 is ANQGSEA. Trimming shortened V by 7 bases and J by 2 bases, and 12 bases separated the two germline ends. This CDR3 has 13 residues. CDR3 region: CSAQVAGNQPQHF. The CDR3 region has the DNA TGCAGCGCCCAAGTGGCTGGCAATCAGCCCCAGCATTTT.

The gene calls are TRBV24-1 and TRBJ2-3; TRBD1 matches at 7 bases. The CDR3 is made up of 17 amino acids. The germline V gene encodes CDR1 KGHDR and CDR2 SFDVKD. V shed 2 bases, J shed 3 bases, and the junction held 10 bases outside the gene matches. The CDR3 DNA reads TGTGCCACCAGTGATTGGGCCCCCGGGACAGCGACAGATACGCAGTATTTT. Protein: CATSDWAPGTATDTQYF.

The rearrangement uses TRBV19 and TRBJ2-1; 7 bases fit TRBD2. Germline V gene lookup returns CDR1 LNHDA and CDR2 SQIVND (reference sequence). J gave up 10 bases and V 4 bases, and 13 bases lay outside the gene matches. This CDR3 comprises 15 residues. The CDR3 loop is CASSSRGRGSEEQFF. The CDR3 DNA reads as TGTGCCAGTAGTAGTCGAGGGAGGGGTTCGGAGGAGCAGTTCTTC.

This clonotype was detected many times. This chain connects TRBV12-3 or TRBV12-4 to TRBJ2-3, with D perhaps TRBD1 (5 bases). This CDR3 region has 15 residues. Between the trimmed V and J ends, which lost 7 bases and 0 bases, there was a span of 14 bases. The CDR3 nucleotides are TGTGCCAGCACCTTAGGACACCCGAGCACAGATACGCAGTATTTT. Protein: CASTLGHPSTDTQYF.

The sample holds a few counts of this clonotype. The V call is TRBV11-2, the J call TRBJ2-3; no definite D call. CDR3 length: 13 amino acids. CDR1 and CDR2 (germline): SGHAT, FQNNGV. Trimming stripped 7 bases from V and 2 bases from J, with 10 bases between. For the CDR3, the DNA is TGTGCCAGCACCCCGTCGCTCACAGATACGCAGTATTTT. It codes for CASTPSLTDTQYF.

This sequence joins TRBV5-4 and TRBJ1-6, with TRBD1 identical over 9 bases. Germline V gene sequence: CDR1 SGHNT, CDR2 YYREEE (reference sequence). The CDR3 is 17 amino acids. With V trimmed by 3 bases and J by 8 bases, 12 bases remained unmatched. The CDR3 loop is CASSSMDRGDPYSPLHF. CDR3 nucleotide sequence: TGTGCCAGCAGCTCAATGGACAGGGGCGACCCGTATTCACCCCTCCACTTT.

Ten or more counts support this clonotype. This sequence joins TRBV12-3 or TRBV12-4 and TRBJ1-2; 9 positions agree with TRBD1. CDR3 length equals 14 residues. The V and J ends lost 7 bases and 7 bases, in that order; junction bases with no gene match: 10. The CDR3 region is CASTARGQGRGYTF. In nucleotides, the CDR3 is TGTGCCAGCACCGCCCGGGGACAGGGTCGTGGCTACACCTTC.

This clonotype was counted ten times or more. The chain recombines TRBV7-8 with TRBJ2-5; D might be TRBD1 (6 bases). The CDR3 runs 17 residues. The V gene's germline CDR1 is SGHVS and CDR2 FQNEAQ. The V and J ends lost 5 bases and 5 bases respectively, with 24 bases between them. The CDR3 region has the DNA TGTGCCAGCAGCCGTTATTCCCGTTTGGTTAGGGGGGAGACCCAGTACTTC. This sequence encodes CASSRYSRLVRGETQYF.

The table lists this clonotype with many counts. This rearrangement joins TRBV7-2 to TRBJ2-5; possibly TRBD2 for D (7 bases). V lost 5 bases, J lost 5 bases, and 21 bases lay in between. Per germline, CDR1 SGHTA and CDR2 FQGNSA. The CDR3 contains 16 residues. The CDR3 region has the DNA TGTGCCAGCAGCCCAGGGGCTAGCGGTAGCCAGGAGACCCAGTACTTC. Translation: CASSPGASGSQETQYF.

The table lists this clonotype with a few counts. This sequence joins TRBV7-6 and TRBJ2-1; D gene unclear. V dropped 2 bases and J dropped 9 bases, with 17 bases sitting between them. Germline V lookup: CDR1 SGHVS, CDR2 FNYEAQ. This CDR3 has 15 residues. The CDR3 region has the DNA TGTGCCAGCAGCTTAACGGAGAGCTTGGACGGTGAGCAGTTCTTC. Encoded protein: CASSLTESLDGEQFF.

This clonotype has a count of ten or more. This chain uses TRBV7-8 with TRBJ2-1; a possible D gene is TRBD2 (7 bases). The CDR3 spans 14 residues. With 0 bases removed from V and 15 bases from J, the gap between germline ends came to 18 bases. Per the germline V gene, CDR1 is SGHVS and CDR2 is FQNEAQ. The CDR3 bases are TGTGCCAGCAGCTTAGCGGCGGGGGCCCGGTTTGGGTTCTTC. Translation gives CASSLAAGARFGFF.

The table lists this clonotype with many counts. The chain employs TRBV7-2 and TRBJ1-6; 8 bases are a match to TRBD1. The CDR3 totals 16 residues. The V segment lost 4 bases and the J segment 6 bases; nucleotides outside the gene matches: 8. Germline V lookup: CDR1 SGHTA, CDR2 FQGNSA. The CDR3: CASSSPGQGSNSPLHF. CDR3 in DNA: TGTGCCAGCAGCTCCCCCGGACAGGGCAGTAATTCACCCCTCCACTTT.

This clonotype was seen many times. CDR3 sequence (DNA): TGTGCCAGCAGCACGGGACAGGGGAAGACTGAAGCTTTCTTT. This codes for CASSTGQGKTEAFF. This chain connects TRBV7-8 to TRBJ1-1; 10 positions agree with TRBD1. The V and J ends lost 5 bases and 5 bases, in that order; junction bases with no gene match: 5. Germline CDR1 SGHVS, CDR2 FQNEAQ. The CDR3 extends over 14 amino acids.

This clonotype was counted at least ten times. The CDR3 spells CASSLIRADTEAFF. The DNA of the CDR3 is TGTGCCAGCAGTTTAATTAGGGCTGACACTGAAGCTTTCTTT. The chain carries TRBV12-3 or TRBV12-4 and TRBJ1-1; D gene ambiguous. The CDR3 consists of 14 residues. The V end lost 2 bases, the J end lost 3 bases, and 10 bases lay between the germline ends.

This chain joins TRBV3-1 and TRBJ2-7; D is possibly TRBD1 (6 bases). Germline loops: CDR1 LGHDT, CDR2 YNNKEL (reference sequence). The ends were cut back, 0 bases at V and 6 bases at J, with 12 bases in the middle. This CDR3 is built from 14 residues. The CDR3 reads CASSQEWGRGEQYF. The CDR3 DNA is TGTGCCAGCAGCCAAGAGTGGGGGCGAGGCGAGCAGTACTTC.

Concerning this clonotype itself: One junction end disagrees with the germline gene, perhaps due to a read error. The chain is built from TRBV18 and TRBJ1-2, with 7 bases aligning to TRBD1. The CDR3 is 18 amino acids. Germline lookup yields CDR1 KGHSH and CDR2 LQKENI. CDR3 loop: CASSHLGLRTGPYYGYPF. CDR3 coding DNA: TGTGCCAGCTCACACTTAGGCCTACGGACAGGACCTTACTATGGCTACCCCTTC.